This T cell receptor (beta chain) is from a study of PD-1 blockade in classical Hodgkin lymphoma. Relapse after autologous stem cell transplantation occurred in every patient, and brentuximab vedotin exposure varied. Progressive disease, partial response or complete response was each patient's best response. Produced via immunoSEQ multiplex PCR; TCRdb's table is partial and in-frame only. The profile shows 89,000 or so clones, around 90% of them singletons. Study-wide results and limits: Complete responders' baseline diversity resembled that of newly diagnosed patients. Still unresolved is the cause of the repertoire differences, which may be disease activity or prior therapy. Significant TCR diversity gains by C4D1 occurred in CD4+ but not CD8+ cells.

Of note for this clone: Its antigen is still unknown.

Unmatched junction bases numbered 9, after V lost 8 bases and J lost 7 bases. Germline values: CDR1 WSHSY, CDR2 SAAADI. This CDR3 spans 13 amino acids. The sequencing here drew on peripheral blood mononuclear cells (PBMCs), taken before the second cycle of nivolumab. The TCR was taken from a human donor with classical Hodgkin lymphoma. The rearrangement uses TRBV10-2 and TRBJ2-7, with 9 nucleotides matching TRBD2. The CDR3 is CASGLAREGEQYF. The DNA of the CDR3 is TGCGCCAGCGGCCTCGCGCGGGAGGGAGAGCAGTACTTC.